Listed below are T cell receptor beta chains from one sample, sequenced in a study of blood T cell repertoires in COVID-19. Libraries were prepared by immunoSEQ multiplex PCR; TCRdb keeps only in-frame clonotypes and omits some of them. The sample holds under 300,000 clones, around 86% seen once. Sequenced material: peripheral blood. Source of these receptors: a man aged 25-45 years who had recovered from COVID-19. CDR3s include the opening cysteine and the closing phenylalanine or tryptophan. Fields, in order: clone size, D gene, V gene, J gene, CDR3 protein, CDR3 DNA. D genes are given only for firm matches. Clone size appears in some rows only: once, few, many, or a class for an expanded clone.

.	.	TRBV6-6	TRBJ2-2	CASSPRGAILTGELFF	TGTGCCAGCAGTCCACGGGGGGCCATATTAACCGGGGAGCTGTTTTTT
.	.	TRBV9	TRBJ2-3	CASSVAPLDYTDTQYF	TGTGCCAGCAGCGTAGCGCCCCTAGACTACACAGATACGCAGTATTTT
.	.	TRBV5-1	TRBJ2-5	CASSLAVEGTQYF	TGCGCCAGCAGCTTGGCCGTAGAGGGAACCCAGTACTTC
.	TRBD1	TRBV12-3/TRBV12-4	TRBJ1-1	CASGTGSVPAAFF	TGTGCCAGCGGGACAGGGAGCGTCCCGGCCGCTTTCTTT
few	.	TRBV4-1	TRBJ2-1	CASSREQGSDNEQFF	TGCGCCAGCAGCAGGGAACAGGGTTCGGACAATGAGCAGTTCTTC
.	TRBD2	TRBV2	TRBJ2-4	CASSRGGAKNIQYF	TGTGCCAGTAGCCGGGGGGGAGCCAAAAACATTCAGTACTTC
once	TRBD1	TRBV6-5	TRBJ1-1	CASSEMTGTEAFF	TGTGCCAGCAGCGAGATGACAGGGACCGAAGCTTTCTTT
few	.	TRBV14	TRBJ2-2	CASSPSYGGELFF	TGTGCCAGCAGCCCTAGTTATGGCGGGGAGCTGTTTTTT
.	TRBD2	TRBV4-1	TRBJ2-5	CASSQDASGGPQTQYF	TGCGCCAGCAGCCAAGATGCTAGCGGGGGACCGCAGACCCAGTACTTC
.	.	TRBV5-1	TRBJ2-1	CASSFAGPTYNEQFF	TGCGCCAGCAGCTTCGCGGGGCCGACATACAATGAGCAGTTCTTC
.	.	TRBV10-3	TRBJ1-1	CAAHSLNTEAFF	TGTGCCGCGCACAGCTTGAACACTGAAGCTTTCTTT
.	TRBD1	TRBV6-1	TRBJ2-3	CASSAQGTGGAPDTQYF	TGTGCCAGCAGTGCACAGGGGACAGGGGGCGCCCCGGATACGCAGTATTTT
.	.	TRBV28	TRBJ1-5	CASSFSFLTRNQPQHF	TGTGCCAGCAGTTTTAGTTTTCTGACACGCAATCAGCCCCAGCATTTT
.	.	TRBV5-5	TRBJ1-4	CASSFFPEEKLFF	TGTGCCAGCAGCTTTTTCCCAGAAGAAAAACTGTTTTTT
.	.	TRBV9	TRBJ2-7	CASSARELGVQYF	TGTGCCAGCAGCGCACGCGAGTTGGGAGTGCAGTACTTC
.	TRBD1	TRBV28	TRBJ1-4	CASSSPGTGEMEKLFF	TGTGCCAGCAGCTCACCCGGGACAGGGGAGATGGAAAAACTGTTTTTT
once	TRBD1	TRBV5-1	TRBJ1-2	CASSLVGLAGTGAVGYTF	TGCGCCAGCAGCTTGGTCGGCTTGGCCGGGACAGGGGCAGTAGGCTACACCTTC
.	.	TRBV2	TRBJ1-2	CASSGGGAQVGHGYTF	TGTGCCAGCAGTGGGGGAGGGGCGCAGGTTGGGCATGGCTACACCTTC
.	TRBD1	TRBV3-1/TRBV3-2	TRBJ1-1	CASSLGTAEAFF	TGTGCCAGCAGCCTGGGGACAGCTGAAGCTTTCTTT
.	.	TRBV5-4	TRBJ2-5	CASSSDFGETQYF	TGTGCCAGCAGCTCGGACTTCGGGGAGACCCAGTACTTC
.	.	TRBV28	TRBJ1-4	CASSLSGEKLFF	TGTGCCAGCAGTTTATCGGGGGAGAAACTGTTTTTT
.	.	TRBV11-2	TRBJ2-3	CASSLGASADTQYF	TGTGCCAGCAGCTTAGGGGCCTCGGCAGATACGCAGTATTTT